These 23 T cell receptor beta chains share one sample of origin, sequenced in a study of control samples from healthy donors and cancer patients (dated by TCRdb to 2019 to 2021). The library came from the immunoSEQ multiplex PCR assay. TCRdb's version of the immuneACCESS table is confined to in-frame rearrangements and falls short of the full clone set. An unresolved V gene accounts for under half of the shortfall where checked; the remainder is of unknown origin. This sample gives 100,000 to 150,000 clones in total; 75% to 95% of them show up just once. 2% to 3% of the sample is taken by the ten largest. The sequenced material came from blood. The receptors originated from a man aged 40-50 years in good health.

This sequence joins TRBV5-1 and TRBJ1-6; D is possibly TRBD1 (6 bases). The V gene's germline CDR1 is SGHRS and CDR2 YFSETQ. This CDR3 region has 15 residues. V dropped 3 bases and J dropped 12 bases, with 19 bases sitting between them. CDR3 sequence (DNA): TGCGCCAGCAGCTCAAACCCGGGACATACTCTACCCCTCCACTTT. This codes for CASSSNPGHTLPLHF.

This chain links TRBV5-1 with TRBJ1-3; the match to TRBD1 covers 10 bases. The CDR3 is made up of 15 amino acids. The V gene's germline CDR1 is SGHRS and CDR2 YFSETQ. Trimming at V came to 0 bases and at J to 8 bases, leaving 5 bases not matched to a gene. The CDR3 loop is CASSLGDRGYDTIYF. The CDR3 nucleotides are TGCGCCAGCAGCTTGGGGGACAGGGGATACGACACCATATATTTT.

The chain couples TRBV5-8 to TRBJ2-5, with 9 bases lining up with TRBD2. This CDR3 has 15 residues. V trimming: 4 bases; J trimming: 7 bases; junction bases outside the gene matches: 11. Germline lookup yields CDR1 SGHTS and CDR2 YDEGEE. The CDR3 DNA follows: TGTGCCAGCAGCCCTACTAGCGGGTTACGGGGGACCCAGTACTTC. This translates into CASSPTSGLRGTQYF.

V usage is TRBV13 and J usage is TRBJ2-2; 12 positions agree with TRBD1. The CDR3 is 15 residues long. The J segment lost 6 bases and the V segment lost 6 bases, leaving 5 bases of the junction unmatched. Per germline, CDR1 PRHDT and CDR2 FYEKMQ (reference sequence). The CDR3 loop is CASSLGTGGPGELFF. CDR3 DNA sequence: TGTGCCAGCAGTTTGGGGACAGGGGGCCCCGGGGAGCTGTTTTTT.

The CDR3 bases are TGTGCCAGCTCACCACTTGGCAGGGGGCTTTACGAGCAGTACTTC. Encoded protein: CASSPLGRGLYEQYF. This rearrangement joins TRBV18 to TRBJ2-7; TRBD1 matches 8 bases. Germline lookup yields CDR1 KGHSH and CDR2 LQKENI. The junction had 6 bases not matched to a gene; V was cut back by 1 base and J by 4 bases. The CDR3 is 15 amino acids.

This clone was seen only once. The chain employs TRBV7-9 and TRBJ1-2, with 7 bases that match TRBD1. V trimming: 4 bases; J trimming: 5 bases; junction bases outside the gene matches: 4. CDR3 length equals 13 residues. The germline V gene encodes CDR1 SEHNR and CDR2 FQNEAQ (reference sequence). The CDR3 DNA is TGTGCCAGCAGCTCAGCGACAGGGTATGGCTACACCTTC. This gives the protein CASSSATGYGYTF. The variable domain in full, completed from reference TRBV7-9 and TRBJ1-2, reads DTGVSQNPRHKITKRGQNVTFRCDPISEHNRLYWYRQTLGQGPEFLTYFQNEAQLEKSRLLSDRFSAERPKGSFSTLEIQRTEQGDSAMYLCASSSATGYGYTFGSGTRLTVV.

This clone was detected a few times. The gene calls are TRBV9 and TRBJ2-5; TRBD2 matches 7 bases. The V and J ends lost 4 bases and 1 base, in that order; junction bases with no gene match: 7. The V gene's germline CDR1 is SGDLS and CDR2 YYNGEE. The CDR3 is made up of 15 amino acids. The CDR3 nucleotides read TGTGCCAGCAGCCCCTCTGGGGGGGGCCAAGAGACCCAGTACTTC. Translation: CASSPSGGGQETQYF. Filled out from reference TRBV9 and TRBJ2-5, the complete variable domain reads DSGVTQTPKHLITATGQRVTLRCSPRSGDLSVYWYQQSLDQGLQFLIQYYNGEERAKGNILERFSAQQFPDLHSELNLSSLELGDSALYFCASSPSGGGQETQYFGPGTRLLVL.

The CDR3 nucleotides are TGTGCCAGCAGTGAATACGGGGGCGGGGAGACCCAGTACTTC. Protein: CASSEYGGGETQYF. The rearrangement joins TRBV2 to TRBJ2-5; D may match TRBD1 or TRBD2 (6 bases each). V was clipped by 2 bases and J by 5 bases, with 12 bases between them. This CDR3 has 14 residues. The germline V gene has CDR1 SNHLY and CDR2 FYNNEI.

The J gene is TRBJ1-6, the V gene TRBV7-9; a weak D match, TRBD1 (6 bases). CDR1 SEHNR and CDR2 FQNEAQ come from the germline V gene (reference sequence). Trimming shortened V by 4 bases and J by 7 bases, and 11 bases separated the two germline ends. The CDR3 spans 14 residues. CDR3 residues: CASSWGHGNSPLHF. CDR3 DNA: TGTGCCAGCAGCTGGGGACACGGGAATTCACCCCTCCACTTT.

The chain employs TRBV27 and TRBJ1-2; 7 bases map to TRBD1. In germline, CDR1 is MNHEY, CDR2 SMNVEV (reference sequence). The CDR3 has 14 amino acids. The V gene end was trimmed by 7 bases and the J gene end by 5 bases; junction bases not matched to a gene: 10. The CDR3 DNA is TGTGCCAGCAAACGGACAGGAAAAACTTATGGCTACACCTTC. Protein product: CASKRTGKTYGYTF.

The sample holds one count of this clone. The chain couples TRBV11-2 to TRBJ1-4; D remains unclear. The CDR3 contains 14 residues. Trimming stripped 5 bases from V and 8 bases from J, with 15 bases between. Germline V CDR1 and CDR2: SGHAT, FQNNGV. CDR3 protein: CASSPWAREEKLFF. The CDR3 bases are TGTGCCAGCAGCCCCTGGGCCCGTGAAGAAAAACTGTTTTTT.

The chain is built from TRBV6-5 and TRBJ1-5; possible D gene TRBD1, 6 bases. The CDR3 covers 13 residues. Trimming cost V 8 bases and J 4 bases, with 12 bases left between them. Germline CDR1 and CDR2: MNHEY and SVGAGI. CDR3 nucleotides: TGTGCCAGCGCGGGGGGGCCGAATCAGCCCCAGCATTTT. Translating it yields CASAGGPNQPQHF.

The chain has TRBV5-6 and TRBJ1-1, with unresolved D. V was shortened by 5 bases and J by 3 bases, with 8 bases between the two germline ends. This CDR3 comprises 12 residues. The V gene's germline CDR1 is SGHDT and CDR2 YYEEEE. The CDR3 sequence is CASSFQDTEAFF. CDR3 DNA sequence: TGTGCCAGCAGTTTTCAGGACACTGAAGCTTTCTTT.

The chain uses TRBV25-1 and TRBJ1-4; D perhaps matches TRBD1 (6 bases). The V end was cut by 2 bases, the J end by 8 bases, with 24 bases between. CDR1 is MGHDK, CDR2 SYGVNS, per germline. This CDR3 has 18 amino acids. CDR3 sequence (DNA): TGTGCCAGCAGTGAAAGGTCCAGAATCCGGCAGGGGAGGGAAAAACTGTTTTTT. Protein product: CASSERSRIRQGREKLFF. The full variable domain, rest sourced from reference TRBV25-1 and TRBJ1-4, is EADIYQTPRYLVIGTGKKITLECSQTMGHDKMYWYQQDPGMELHLIHYSYGVNSTEKGDLSSESTVSRIRTEHFPLTLESARPSHTSQYLCASSERSRIRQGREKLFFGSGTQLSVL.

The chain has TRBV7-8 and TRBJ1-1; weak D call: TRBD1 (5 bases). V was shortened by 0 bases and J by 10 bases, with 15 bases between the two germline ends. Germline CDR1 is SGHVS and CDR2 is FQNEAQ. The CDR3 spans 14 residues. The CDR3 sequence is CASSLAPREVGAFF. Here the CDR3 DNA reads TGTGCCAGCAGCTTAGCTCCCAGGGAGGTTGGAGCTTTCTTT. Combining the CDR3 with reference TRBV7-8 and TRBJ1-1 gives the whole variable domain GAGVSQSPRYKVAKRGQDVALRCDPISGHVSLFWYQQALGQGPEFLTYFQNEAQLDKSGLPSDRFFAERPEGSVSTLKIQRTQQEDSAVYLCASSLAPREVGAFFGQGTRLTVV.

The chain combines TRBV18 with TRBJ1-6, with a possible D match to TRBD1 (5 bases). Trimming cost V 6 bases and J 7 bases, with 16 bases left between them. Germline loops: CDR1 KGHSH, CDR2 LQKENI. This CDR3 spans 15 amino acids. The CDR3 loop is CASSPSGPSNSPLHF. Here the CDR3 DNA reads TGTGCCAGCTCCCCCTCGGGACCGTCCAATTCACCCCTCCACTTT.

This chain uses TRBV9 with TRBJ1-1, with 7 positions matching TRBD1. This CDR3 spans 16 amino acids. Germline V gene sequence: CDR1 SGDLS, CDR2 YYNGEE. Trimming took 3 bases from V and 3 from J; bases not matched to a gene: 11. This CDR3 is CASSEWTGPFDTEAFF. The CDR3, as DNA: TGTGCCAGCAGCGAGTGGACAGGCCCTTTCGACACTGAAGCTTTCTTT.

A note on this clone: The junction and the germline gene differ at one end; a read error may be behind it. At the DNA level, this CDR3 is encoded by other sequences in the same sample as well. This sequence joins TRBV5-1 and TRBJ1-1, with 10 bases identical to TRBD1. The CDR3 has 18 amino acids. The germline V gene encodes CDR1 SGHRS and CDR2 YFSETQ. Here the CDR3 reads CASSRTGTGELGNTEAFF. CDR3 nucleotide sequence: TGCGCCAGCAGCCGAACCGGGACAGGGGAATTAGGGAACACTGAGGCTTTCTTT.

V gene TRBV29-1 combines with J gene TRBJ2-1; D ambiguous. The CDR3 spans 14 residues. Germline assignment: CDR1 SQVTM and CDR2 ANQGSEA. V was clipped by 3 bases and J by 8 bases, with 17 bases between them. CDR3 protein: CSVEYPSSNDEQFF. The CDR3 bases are TGCAGCGTTGAGTACCCTAGTAGCAACGATGAGCAGTTCTTC.

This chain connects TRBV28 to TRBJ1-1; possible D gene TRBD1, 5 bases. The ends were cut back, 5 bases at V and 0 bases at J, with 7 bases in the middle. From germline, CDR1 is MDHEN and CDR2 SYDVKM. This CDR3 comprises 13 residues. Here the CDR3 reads CASSRGVNTEAFF. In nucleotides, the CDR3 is TGTGCCAGCAGTCGAGGGGTGAACACTGAAGCTTTCTTT.

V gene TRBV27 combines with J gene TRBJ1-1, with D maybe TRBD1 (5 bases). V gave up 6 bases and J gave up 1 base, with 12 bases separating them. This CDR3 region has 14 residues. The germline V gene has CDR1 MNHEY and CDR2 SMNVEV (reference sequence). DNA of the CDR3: TGTGCCAGCAGGGAGAGACAGCAGAACACTGAAGCTTTCTTT. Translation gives CASRERQQNTEAFF.

DNA for the CDR3: TGCGCCAGCAGTGTCCTGGGCATGATCACTGAAGCTTTCTTT. Translated: CASSVLGMITEAFF. The chain is built from TRBV10-2 and TRBJ1-1; D gene uncertain. The germline V and J ends were trimmed by 4 bases and 4 bases, with 13 bases remaining between them. This CDR3 has 14 amino acids. Germline CDR1 WSHSY, CDR2 SAAADI.

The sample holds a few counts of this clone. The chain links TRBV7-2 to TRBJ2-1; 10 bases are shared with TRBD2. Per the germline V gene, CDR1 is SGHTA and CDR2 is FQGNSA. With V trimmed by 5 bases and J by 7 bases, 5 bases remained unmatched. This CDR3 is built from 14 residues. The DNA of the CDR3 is TGTGCCAGCAGCATTAGCGGGGGGAAAAATGAGCAGTTCTTC. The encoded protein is CASSISGGKNEQFF.